This entry describes one T cell receptor beta chain. Its target is unknown. The second PCR ran roughly 6 to 12 cycles with a sample-barcoded 5' primer and J-beta primers. Every molecule of cDNA carried a tag from a template-switch adaptor with 12 random nucleotides. TCRdb re-derived calls from the 5' RACE reads in MiXCR, one entry per CDR3 protein. Found here are approximately 880,000 distinct CDR3 sequences, roughly 50% of them singletons; the top ten hold around an eighth. Germline assignment: CDR1 LNHNV and CDR2 YYDKDF (reference sequence). The CDR3 runs 16 residues. V lost 5 bases to trimming and J lost 8 bases; unmatched junction nucleotides: 16. This specimen belongs to a study of blood T cells in healthy people across ages. Overall study results and limits: With naive T cell percentage, TCR beta diversity showed a strong correlation. With age, beta diversity per million T cells declined roughly linearly, significantly by approximately 40.

Input material: blood. The sequence was collected from a man aged 30 to 39 in good health. The rearrangement joins TRBV15 to TRBJ1-2; 8 nucleotides agree with TRBD1. CDR3 in amino acids: CATSLGQGPSASGYTF. CDR3 DNA sequence: TGTGCCACCAGCCTAGGACAGGGTCCCTCGGCCTCCGGCTACACCTTC.